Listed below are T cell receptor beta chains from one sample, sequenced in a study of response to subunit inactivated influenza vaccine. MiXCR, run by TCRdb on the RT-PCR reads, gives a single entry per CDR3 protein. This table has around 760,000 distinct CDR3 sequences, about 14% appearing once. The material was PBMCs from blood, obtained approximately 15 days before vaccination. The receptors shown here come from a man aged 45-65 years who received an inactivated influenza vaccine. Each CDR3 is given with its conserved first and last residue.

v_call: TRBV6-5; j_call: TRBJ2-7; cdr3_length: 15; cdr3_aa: CASSSPGPGGYEQYF
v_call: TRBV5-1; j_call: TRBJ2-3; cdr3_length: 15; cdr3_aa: CASSLTAKHTDTQYF
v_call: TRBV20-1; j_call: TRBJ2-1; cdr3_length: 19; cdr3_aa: CSARLGLAGGVTRFDEQFF
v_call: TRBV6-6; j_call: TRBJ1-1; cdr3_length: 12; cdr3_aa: CAARRRVTEAFF
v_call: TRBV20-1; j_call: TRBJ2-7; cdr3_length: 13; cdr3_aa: CSARETARGEQYF
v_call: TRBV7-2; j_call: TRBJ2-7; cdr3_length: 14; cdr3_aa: CASSPTGATYEQYF
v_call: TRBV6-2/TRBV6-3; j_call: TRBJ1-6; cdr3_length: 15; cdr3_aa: CASSTGQAVGSPLHF
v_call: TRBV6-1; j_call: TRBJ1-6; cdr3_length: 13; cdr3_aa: CASSGGEDSPLHF
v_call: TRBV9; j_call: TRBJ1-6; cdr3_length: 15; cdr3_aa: CASSAWDGGNSPLHF
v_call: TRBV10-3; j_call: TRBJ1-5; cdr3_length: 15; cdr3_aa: CAISEGLGETQPQHF
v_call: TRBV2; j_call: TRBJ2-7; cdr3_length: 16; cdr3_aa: CASSQTPTGEDYEQYF
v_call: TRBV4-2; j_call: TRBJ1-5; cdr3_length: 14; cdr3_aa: CASSQARGDQPQHF
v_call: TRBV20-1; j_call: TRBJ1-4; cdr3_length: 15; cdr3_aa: CSARVSGQLNEKLFF
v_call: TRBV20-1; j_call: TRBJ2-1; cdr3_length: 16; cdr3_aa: CSATPPLAGALNEQFF
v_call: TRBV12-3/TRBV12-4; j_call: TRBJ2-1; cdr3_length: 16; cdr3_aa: CASSLAMELAGYEQFF
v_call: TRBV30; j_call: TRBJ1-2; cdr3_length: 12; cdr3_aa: CAWNRFPYGYTF
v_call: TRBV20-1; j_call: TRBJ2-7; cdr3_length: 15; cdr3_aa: CSARDMGGPTYEQYF
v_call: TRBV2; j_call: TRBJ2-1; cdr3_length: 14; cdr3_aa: CASSELAGLNEQFF
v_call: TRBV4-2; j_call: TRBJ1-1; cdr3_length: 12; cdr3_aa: CASSQDLGGAFF
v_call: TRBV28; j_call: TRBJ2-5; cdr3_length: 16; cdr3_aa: CASSNPGTSDQETQYF
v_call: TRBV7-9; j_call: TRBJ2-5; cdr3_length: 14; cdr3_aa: CASSLAGSLETQYF
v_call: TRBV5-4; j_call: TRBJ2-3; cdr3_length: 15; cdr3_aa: CASSLAGMGTDTQYF
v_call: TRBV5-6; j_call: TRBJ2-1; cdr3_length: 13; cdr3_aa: CASSSWTSGMQFF
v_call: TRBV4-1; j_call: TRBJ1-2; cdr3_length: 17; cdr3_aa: CASSLPPPRGAGYGYTF
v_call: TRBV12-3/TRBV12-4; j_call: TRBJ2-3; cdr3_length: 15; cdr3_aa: CASSPPTGRTDTQYF
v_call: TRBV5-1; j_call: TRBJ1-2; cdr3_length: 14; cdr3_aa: CASSPDRGVDGYTF
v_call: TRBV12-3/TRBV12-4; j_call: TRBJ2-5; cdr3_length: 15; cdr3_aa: CASSHGTSLGETQYF
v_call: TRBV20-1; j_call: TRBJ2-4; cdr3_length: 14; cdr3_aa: CSASDPRVPYIQYF
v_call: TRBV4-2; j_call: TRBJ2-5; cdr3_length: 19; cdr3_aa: CASSQGGYGSMGSQETQYF
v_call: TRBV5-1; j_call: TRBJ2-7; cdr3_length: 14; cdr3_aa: CASSPGDSTYEQYF
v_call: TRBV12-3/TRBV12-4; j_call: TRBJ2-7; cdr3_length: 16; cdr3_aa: CASSLPRTGGVYEQYF
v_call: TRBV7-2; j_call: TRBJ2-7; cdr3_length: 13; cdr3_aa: CASSLDASYEQYF
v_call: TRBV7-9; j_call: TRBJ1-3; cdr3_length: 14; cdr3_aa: CASSKQGSGNTIYF
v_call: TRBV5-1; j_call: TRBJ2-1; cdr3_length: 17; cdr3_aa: CASRASGRTAFNNEQFF
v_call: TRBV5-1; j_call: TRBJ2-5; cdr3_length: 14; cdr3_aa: CASSLAQSEETQYF
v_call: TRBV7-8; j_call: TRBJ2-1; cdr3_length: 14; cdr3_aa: CASRPFGGANEQFF
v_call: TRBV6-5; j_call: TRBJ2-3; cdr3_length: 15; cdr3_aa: CGSSYRGQGADTQYF
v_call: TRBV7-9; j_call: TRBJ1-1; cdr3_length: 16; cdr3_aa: CASSPGGRRGPTEAFF
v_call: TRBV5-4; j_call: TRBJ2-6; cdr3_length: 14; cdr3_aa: CASSPFGGANVLTF
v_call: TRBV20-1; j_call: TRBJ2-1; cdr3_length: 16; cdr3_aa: CCARDGTSGRIDEQFF
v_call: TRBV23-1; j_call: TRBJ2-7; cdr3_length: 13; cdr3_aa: CASLRFGIYEQYF
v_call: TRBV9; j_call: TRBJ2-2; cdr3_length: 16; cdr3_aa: CASSGPGQGAVGELFF
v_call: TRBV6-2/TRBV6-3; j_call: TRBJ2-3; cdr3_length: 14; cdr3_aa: CASSSLTGFDTQYF
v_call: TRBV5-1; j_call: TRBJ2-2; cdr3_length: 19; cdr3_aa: CASSLVYWRTGSEAGELFF
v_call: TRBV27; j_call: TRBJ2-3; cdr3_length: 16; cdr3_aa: CASKLKGASATDTQYF
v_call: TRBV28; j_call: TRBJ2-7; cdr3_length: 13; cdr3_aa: CASSFRGLFEQYF
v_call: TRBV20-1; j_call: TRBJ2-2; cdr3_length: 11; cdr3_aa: CSAPNTGELFF
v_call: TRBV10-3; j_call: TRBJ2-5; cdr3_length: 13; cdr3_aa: CAISANSQETQYF
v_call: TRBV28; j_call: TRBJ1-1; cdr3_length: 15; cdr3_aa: CASSLPGTVNTEAFF
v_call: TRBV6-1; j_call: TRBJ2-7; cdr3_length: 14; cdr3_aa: CASSPNSGGSEQYF